Below, 26 T cell receptor beta chains from the same sample are listed, as sequenced in a study of T cells after yellow fever vaccination. Using its own MiXCR run on the 5' RACE reads, TCRdb lists one record per CDR3 protein. The data hold about 30,000 distinct CDR3 sequences, with just under 6.5% observed a single time. The source was PBMCs, either bulk or a sorted T-cell subset (CD4+, CD8+, memory, or dextramer-sorted; not recorded which), collected on the day of the yellow fever booster vaccination. These receptors came from a man aged 25-40 years who received the YFV17D yellow fever vaccine.

This clonotype appeared many times. The V call is TRBV7-2, the J call TRBJ2-7, with a tentative D call TRBD2 (5 bases). Germline V lookup: CDR1 SGHTA, CDR2 FQGNSA. The CDR3 contains 13 residues. V was cut by 4 bases and J by 7 bases, with 14 bases left in between. The CDR3: CASSSGGLMEQYF. In DNA form, the CDR3 reads TGTGCCAGCAGCTCCGGCGGACTTATGGAGCAGTACTTC. The variable domain in full, completed from reference TRBV7-2 and TRBJ2-7, reads GAGVSQSPSNKVTEKGKDVELRCDPISGHTALYWYRQSLGQGLEFLIYFQGNSAPDKSGLPSDRFSAERTGGSVSTLTIQRTQQEDSAVYLCASSSGGLMEQYFGPGTRLTVT.

The chain links TRBV6-5 to TRBJ2-1; D is possibly TRBD2 (5 bases). V lost 2 bases to trimming and J lost 0 bases, with 14 bases between them. The CDR3 sequence is 17 residues long. Germline CDR1 reads MNHEY; CDR2 reads SVGAGI. CDR3 sequence reads: CASSYSWRRSSYNEQFF. CDR3 bases: TGTGCCAGCAGTTACAGTTGGCGGAGGAGCTCCTACAATGAGCAGTTCTTC.

This clonotype came up many times. The gene calls are TRBV5-6 and TRBJ1-5; the D gene is possibly TRBD1 (6 bases). CDR3 length: 15 amino acids. Trimming removed 6 bases at V and 2 bases at J, with 15 bases between. Germline loops: CDR1 SGHDT, CDR2 YYEEEE. As DNA, the CDR3 is TGTGCCAGCACCGCCGGGGGGCAGGGCAATCAGCCCCAGCATTTT. Encoded protein: CASTAGGQGNQPQHF.

V is TRBV18 and J is TRBJ1-4; D not certain. Germline V gene sequence: CDR1 KGHSH, CDR2 LQKENI. The V gene lost 2 bases and the J gene lost 6 bases, with 10 bases spanning the gap. This CDR3 has 14 residues. CDR3 nucleotides: TGTGCCAGCTCACCAGGGTCTAGCGATGAAAAACTGTTTTTT. It translates to CASSPGSSDEKLFF.

This clonotype showed up just a few times. The chain couples TRBV10-3 to TRBJ2-7; tentatively, D is TRBD2 (6 bases). Trimming took off 8 bases at V and 7 bases at J, with 12 bases between the two ends. Germline V CDR1 and CDR2: ENHRY, SYGVKD. The CDR3 sequence is 11 residues long. The CDR3 DNA reads as TGTGCCATCGGGGGGTCGAGGGAGCAGTACTTC. It encodes CAIGGSREQYF.

The V gene is TRBV12-3 or TRBV12-4, the J gene TRBJ2-7; D remains ambiguous. CDR3 length: 13 amino acids. The V end was cut by 10 bases, the J end by 2 bases, with 15 bases between. The CDR3 sequence is CATAPGGAYEQYF. CDR3 nucleotides: TGTGCCACCGCTCCTGGCGGAGCCTACGAGCAGTACTTC.

This clonotype showed up many times. The J gene is TRBJ2-7, the V gene TRBV6-2 or TRBV6-3; D is possibly TRBD1 or TRBD2 (5 bases each). Trimming shortened V by 11 bases and J by 6 bases, and 14 bases separated the two germline ends. CDR1 is MNHEY and CDR2 is SVGEGT in the germline V gene. The CDR3 loop spans 11 amino acids. The CDR3: CASGQGPEQYF. The CDR3 DNA sequence: TGTGCCTCGGGGCAGGGACCCGAGCAGTACTTC.

This clonotype was detected ten times or more. The chain couples TRBV28 to TRBJ2-3, with D possibly matching TRBD1 (6 bases). The CDR3 sequence is 15 residues long. Germline CDR1 MDHEN, CDR2 SYDVKM. With 5 bases removed from V and 2 bases from J, the gap between germline ends came to 14 bases. The CDR3 spells CASSPPDSLTDTQYF. The DNA of the CDR3 is TGTGCCAGCAGTCCCCCGGACAGTCTCACAGATACGCAGTATTTT. Drawing the rest from reference TRBV28 and TRBJ2-3, the complete variable domain is DVKVTQSSRYLVKRTGEKVFLECVQDMDHENMFWYRQDPGLGLRLIYFSYDVKMKEKGDIPEGYSVSREKKERFSLILESASTNQTSMYLCASSPPDSLTDTQYFGPGTRLTVL.

V and J are TRBV20-1 and TRBJ2-2, with D unclear. The CDR3 spans 13 residues. Deletions cut 1 base from V and 4 bases from J, with 7 bases between. CDR1 DFQATT and CDR2 SNEGSKA come from the germline V gene (reference sequence). The CDR3 reads CSARGGTTGELFF. The CDR3 DNA reads TGCAGTGCTAGAGGGGGTACCACCGGGGAGCTGTTTTTT.

The genes are TRBV20-1 and TRBJ2-4, with D uncertain. The CDR3 runs to 11 residues. The V gene's germline CDR1 is DFQATT and CDR2 SNEGSKA (reference sequence). Trimming stripped 6 bases from V and 3 bases from J, with 6 bases between. The CDR3 here is CSAGDKNIQYF. In nucleotides, the CDR3 is TGCAGTGCGGGTGACAAAAACATTCAGTACTTC.

The chain has TRBV2 and TRBJ2-7, with 9 bases identical to TRBD1. V shed 4 bases, J shed 2 bases, and the junction held 3 bases outside the gene matches. The CDR3 loop spans 14 amino acids. Germline V gene sequence: CDR1 SNHLY, CDR2 FYNNEI. CDR3 residues: CASSAQGAPYEQYF. CDR3 nucleotides: TGTGCCAGCAGTGCACAGGGGGCCCCCTACGAGCAGTACTTC.

To note about this clonotype: This may stem from a read error, because a much larger clone lies one nucleotide away. The chain recombines TRBV5-1 with TRBJ2-5; the match to TRBD1 covers 7 bases. There are 14 residues in the CDR3. CDR1 SGHRS and CDR2 YFSETQ come from the germline V gene. This CDR3 is CASYRDSHLEAQYF. CDR3 DNA: TGCGCCAGCTACCGGGACAGCCATCTAGAGGCCCAGTACTTC.

A few counts support this clonotype. The chain combines TRBV2 with TRBJ1-1, with D uncertain. V lost 7 bases and J lost 1, with 4 bases in between. Germline loops: CDR1 SNHLY, CDR2 FYNNEI. The CDR3 loop spans 11 amino acids. The CDR3 DNA follows: TGTGCCAGCACAGGGAACACTGAAGCTTTCTTT. This sequence encodes CASTGNTEAFF.

At least ten counts were recorded for this clonotype. The chain has TRBV7-3 and TRBJ2-3; D ambiguous. The germline V gene encodes CDR1 SGHTA and CDR2 FQGTGA. Trimming left V 0 bases short and J 0 bases short, with 13 bases between. The CDR3 is made up of 17 amino acids. The CDR3 nucleotides read TGTGCCAGCAGCTTAACGGGTCTATCGGCTAGCACAGATACGCAGTATTTT. Residues: CASSLTGLSASTDTQYF. Complete variable domain (other parts from reference TRBV7-3 and TRBJ2-3): GAGVSQTPSNKVTEKGKYVELRCDPISGHTALYWYRQSLGQGPEFLIYFQGTGAADDSGLPNDRFFAVRPEGSVSTLKIQRTERGDSAVYLCASSLTGLSASTDTQYFGPGTRLTVL.

This clonotype turned up a few times. The V call is TRBV19, the J call TRBJ1-1; D ambiguous. CDR1 is LNHDA, CDR2 SQIVND, per germline (reference sequence). This CDR3 has 14 residues. Trimming cost V 2 bases and J 3 bases, with 10 bases left between them. The DNA of the CDR3 is TGTGCCAGTAGTATATCCAGCTCGGACACTGAAGCTTTCTTT. Residues: CASSISSSDTEAFF.

This clonotype was observed a few times. The chain employs TRBV5-1 and TRBJ2-6; 7 nucleotides match TRBD1. The CDR3 is made up of 16 amino acids. The germline V gene has CDR1 SGHRS and CDR2 YFSETQ. V trimming: 7 bases; J trimming: 0 bases; junction bases outside the gene matches: 7. CDR3 nucleotides: TGCGCCAGCGCCGGGACAGAGAGCTCTGGGGCCAACGTCCTGACTTTC. This gives the protein CASAGTESSGANVLTF.

This sequence joins TRBV11-2 and TRBJ2-1, with D uncertain. This CDR3 contains 15 residues. V gave up 0 bases and J gave up 6 bases, with 12 bases separating them. Germline lookup yields CDR1 SGHAT and CDR2 FQNNGV. The CDR3 DNA sequence: TGTGCCAGCAGCTTAGAACGGCGATGGGGCAATGAGCAGTTCTTC. It encodes CASSLERRWGNEQFF.

Notes on this clonotype: One base away lies a much larger clone, so this may be a sequencing read error. The V call is TRBV12-3 or TRBV12-4, the J call TRBJ2-5, with 8 bases identical to TRBD1. The CDR3 totals 16 residues. With 2 bases clipped from V and 4 bases from J, the junction kept 9 bases outside the gene matches. The CDR3 nucleotides are TGTGCCAGCAGTTTACCGGACAGGGTAGGGACAGAGACCCAGTACTTC. It yields the protein CASSLPDRVGTETQYF.

This clonotype was found many times. The J gene is TRBJ2-7, the V gene TRBV12-3 or TRBV12-4, with D possibly matching TRBD2 (5 bases). This CDR3 comprises 14 residues. Trimming removed 2 bases at V and 4 bases at J, with 12 bases between. CDR3 sequence: CASSLRGPLYEQYF. CDR3 DNA: TGTGCCAGCAGTTTACGAGGGCCTCTGTACGAGCAGTACTTC.

This clonotype was detected ten times or more. V and J are TRBV7-2 and TRBJ2-7; tentatively, D is TRBD1 or TRBD2 (5 bases each). Germline V gene data show CDR1 as SGHTA and CDR2 as FQGNSA. V was shortened by 6 bases and J by 2 bases, with 23 bases between the two germline ends. The CDR3 has 17 amino acids. CDR3 protein: CASRDPRGAKTPYEQYF. The DNA for the CDR3 is TGTGCCAGCAGAGATCCGAGGGGAGCGAAGACTCCCTACGAGCAGTACTTC.

This clonotype has ten or more counts. V usage is TRBV25-1 and J usage is TRBJ2-5; 10 positions agree with TRBD1. The germline V gene has CDR1 MGHDK and CDR2 SYGVNS. J gave up 5 bases and V 4 bases, and 10 bases lay outside the gene matches. CDR3 length equals 16 residues. CDR3 protein: CASSALGTGVLETQYF. The CDR3 DNA reads TGTGCCAGCAGTGCCCTAGGGACAGGGGTTTTGGAGACCCAGTACTTC. Complete variable domain (other parts from reference TRBV25-1 and TRBJ2-5): EADIYQTPRYLVIGTGKKITLECSQTMGHDKMYWYQQDPGMELHLIHYSYGVNSTEKGDLSSESTVSRIRTEHFPLTLESARPSHTSQYLCASSALGTGVLETQYFGPGTRLLVL.

In this sample, this clonotype turned up many times. The gene calls are TRBV7-9 and TRBJ2-5; possible D gene TRBD1, 5 bases. V lost 6 bases to trimming and J lost 5 bases, with 10 bases between them. This CDR3 is 12 amino acids long. Looked up from germline, CDR1 is SEHNR and CDR2 is FQNEAQ (reference sequence). In nucleotides, the CDR3 is TGTGCCAGCAGTTCAGGGTTGGAGACCCAGTACTTC. Protein sequence: CASSSGLETQYF.

The chain links TRBV3-1 to TRBJ2-7; 8 bases match TRBD1. With V trimmed by 3 bases and J by 3 bases, 4 bases remained unmatched. Germline CDR1 LGHDT, CDR2 YNNKEL (reference sequence). The CDR3 contains 14 residues. The CDR3 here is CASSHLGQDYEQYF. The CDR3, as DNA: TGTGCCAGCAGCCATTTGGGACAGGACTACGAGCAGTACTTC.

This clonotype turned up a few times. The chain employs TRBV6-1 and TRBJ2-3; TRBD1 or TRBD2 may be the D gene (5 bases each). From germline, CDR1 is MNHNS and CDR2 SASEGT. V was cut by 5 bases and J by 5 bases, with 11 bases left in between. The CDR3 is 13 amino acids. In DNA, the CDR3 is TGTGCCAGCAGTACCGGGACGGTAGATACGCAGTATTTT. The encoded protein is CASSTGTVDTQYF.

This clonotype is medium-sized in the sample. The V gene is TRBV7-8, the J gene TRBJ2-3, with D perhaps TRBD2 (5 bases). CDR1 and CDR2 (germline): SGHVS, FQNEAQ. The CDR3 is 16 residues long. The V end was cut by 4 bases, the J end by 2 bases, with 16 bases between. The DNA for the CDR3 is TGTGCCAGCAGCTCCAATGTAGGGAGAAACACAGATACGCAGTATTTT. Its translation: CASSSNVGRNTDTQYF.

This clonotype was seen more than once but under ten times. V and J are TRBV19 and TRBJ1-5, with D unclear. The germline V gene has CDR1 LNHDA and CDR2 SQIVND (reference sequence). The CDR3 totals 13 residues. V was clipped by 7 bases and J by 3 bases, with 10 bases between them. For the CDR3, the DNA is TGTGCCAGTAATTTGGGGAACAATCAGCCCCAGCATTTT. Translating gives CASNLGNNQPQHF.